The source of this T cell receptor beta chain is a study of control samples from healthy donors and cancer patients. CDR1 SGHNT and CDR2 YENEEA come from the germline V gene. V lost 5 bases to trimming and J lost 2 bases; unmatched junction nucleotides: 9. The CDR3 totals 16 residues. The method was immunoSEQ multiplex PCR; TCRdb's version includes in-frame clones alone and lacks a portion of them. The table records some 150,000 clones, about nine tenths of them present only once. This chain links TRBV11-3 with TRBJ2-5; 9 bases align to TRBD2. The specimen sequenced was blood. This clonotype was obtained from a woman aged 25 to 39 in good health. The DNA of the CDR3 is TGTGCCAGCAGCAGAGGCTCTAGCGGGGCTCAAGAGACCCAGTACTTC. Translation gives CASSRGSSGAQETQYF.